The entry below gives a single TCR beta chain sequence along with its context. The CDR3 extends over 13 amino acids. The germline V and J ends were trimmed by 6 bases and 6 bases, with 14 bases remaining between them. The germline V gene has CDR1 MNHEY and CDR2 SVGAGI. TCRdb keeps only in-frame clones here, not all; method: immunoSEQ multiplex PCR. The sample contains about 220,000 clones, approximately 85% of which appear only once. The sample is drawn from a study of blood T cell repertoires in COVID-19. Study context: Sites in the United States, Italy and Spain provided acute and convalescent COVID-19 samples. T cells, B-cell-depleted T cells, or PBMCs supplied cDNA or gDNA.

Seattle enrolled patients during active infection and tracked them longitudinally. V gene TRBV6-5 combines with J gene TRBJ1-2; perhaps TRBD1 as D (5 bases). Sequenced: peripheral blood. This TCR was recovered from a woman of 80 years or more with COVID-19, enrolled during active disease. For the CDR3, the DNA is TGTGCCAGCAGCCCGACAGCTGTTGATGGCTACACCTTC. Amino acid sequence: CASSPTAVDGYTF.